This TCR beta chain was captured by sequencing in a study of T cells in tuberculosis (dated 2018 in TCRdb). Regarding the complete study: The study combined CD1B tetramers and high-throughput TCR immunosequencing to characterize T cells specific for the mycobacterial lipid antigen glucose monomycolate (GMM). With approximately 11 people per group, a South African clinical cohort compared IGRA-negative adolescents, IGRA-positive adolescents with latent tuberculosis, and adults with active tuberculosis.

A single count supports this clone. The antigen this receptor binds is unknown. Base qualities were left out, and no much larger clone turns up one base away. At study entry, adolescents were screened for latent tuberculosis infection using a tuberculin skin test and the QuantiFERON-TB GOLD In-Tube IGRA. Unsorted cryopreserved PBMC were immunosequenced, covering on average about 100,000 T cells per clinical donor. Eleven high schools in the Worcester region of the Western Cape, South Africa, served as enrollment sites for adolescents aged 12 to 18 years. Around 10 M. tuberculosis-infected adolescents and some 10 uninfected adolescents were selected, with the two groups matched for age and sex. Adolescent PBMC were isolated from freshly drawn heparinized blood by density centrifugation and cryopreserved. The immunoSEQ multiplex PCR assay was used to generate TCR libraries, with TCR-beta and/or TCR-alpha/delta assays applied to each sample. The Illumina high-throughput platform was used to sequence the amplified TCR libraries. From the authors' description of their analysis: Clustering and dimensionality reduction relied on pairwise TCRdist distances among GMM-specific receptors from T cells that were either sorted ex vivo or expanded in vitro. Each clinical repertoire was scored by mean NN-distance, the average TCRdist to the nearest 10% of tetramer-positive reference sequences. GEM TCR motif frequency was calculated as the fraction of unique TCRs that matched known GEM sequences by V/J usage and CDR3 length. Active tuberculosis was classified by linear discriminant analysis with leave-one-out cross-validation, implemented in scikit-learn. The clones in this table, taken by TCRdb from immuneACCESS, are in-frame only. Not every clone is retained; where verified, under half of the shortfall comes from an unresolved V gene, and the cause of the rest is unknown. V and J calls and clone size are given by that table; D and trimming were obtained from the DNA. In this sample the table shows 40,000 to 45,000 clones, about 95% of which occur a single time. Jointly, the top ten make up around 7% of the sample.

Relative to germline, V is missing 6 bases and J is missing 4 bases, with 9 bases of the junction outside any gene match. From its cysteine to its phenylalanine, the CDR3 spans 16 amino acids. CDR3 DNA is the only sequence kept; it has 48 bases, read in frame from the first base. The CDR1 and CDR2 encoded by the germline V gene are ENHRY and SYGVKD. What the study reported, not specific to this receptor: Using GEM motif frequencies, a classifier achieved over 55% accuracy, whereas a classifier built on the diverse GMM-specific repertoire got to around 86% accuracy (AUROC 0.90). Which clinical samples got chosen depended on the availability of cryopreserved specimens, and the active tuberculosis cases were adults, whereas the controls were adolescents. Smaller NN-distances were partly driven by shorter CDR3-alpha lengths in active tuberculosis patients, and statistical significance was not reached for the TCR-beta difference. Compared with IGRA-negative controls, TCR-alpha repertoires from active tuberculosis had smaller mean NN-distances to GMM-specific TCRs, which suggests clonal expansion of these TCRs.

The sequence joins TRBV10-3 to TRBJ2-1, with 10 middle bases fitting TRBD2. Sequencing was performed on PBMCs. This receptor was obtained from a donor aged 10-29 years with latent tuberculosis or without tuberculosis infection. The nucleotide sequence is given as TGTGCCATCAGCGGATTAGCGGGGGGTTATTACAATGAGCAGTTCTTC. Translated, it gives CAISGLAGGYYNEQFF.